This entry is about one T cell receptor (beta chain). This sample was included in a study of CD8 T cells in Susac syndrome. Sequencing targeted TCR beta in T cells from blood (CD8+ and CD4+). TEMRA cells were FACS-enriched, with CD8+ and CD4+ T cells isolated negatively. Random-hexamer reverse transcription was applied to roughly 0.5 to 1 ug RNA. MiXCR, run by TCRdb on the immunoSEQ multiplex PCR reads, gives a single entry per CDR3 protein. Among around 120,000 distinct CDR3 sequences listed, approximately 93% were seen once. The CDR3 sequence is 16 residues long. In germline, CDR1 is KGHDR, CDR2 SFDVKD. V was cut by 7 bases and J by 4 bases, with 18 bases left in between.

This receptor was taken from a human donor with multiple sclerosis. Sequenced: CD4+ T cells from PBMCs. J is TRBJ2-2 and V is TRBV24-1; the D gene is possibly TRBD2 (6 bases). The CDR3 nucleotides are TGTGCCACCAGCAACCGGAGGGGAAGGGGCACCGGGGAGCTGTTTTTT. Its protein product is CATSNRRGRGTGELFF.